This TCR beta chain was sequenced in a study of cytomegalovirus exposure and HLA in healthy donors. On this clone: What it binds is not known.

This CDR3 comprises 14 residues. CDR1 is SGHKS, CDR2 YYEKEE, per germline (reference sequence). V was clipped by 4 bases and J by 5 bases; unmatched bases: 6. Overall study results and limits: In a later analysis, TCR beta V- and J-gene trimming showed a link to a missense DCLRE1C variant. Cytomegalovirus association was listed for 150 or so TCR beta chains. Researchers had no immune exposure information except CMV serostatus available.

The PCR was carried out with 60 Vbeta primers and 13 Jbeta primers. Using immunoSEQ multiplex PCR, the repertoire was profiled, and TCRdb retains in-frame clones only, with some absent. In the table there are over 150,000 clones, approximately 73% of which are singletons. The sequenced sample was PBMCs. This chain connects TRBV5-5 to TRBJ2-5; 9 nucleotides align to TRBD2. The TCR originated in a middle-aged man in good health and CMV-seronegative. The CDR3 reads CASSPGTSLETQYF. The DNA for the CDR3 is TGTGCCAGCAGCCCTGGGACTAGCCTGGAGACCCAGTACTTC.